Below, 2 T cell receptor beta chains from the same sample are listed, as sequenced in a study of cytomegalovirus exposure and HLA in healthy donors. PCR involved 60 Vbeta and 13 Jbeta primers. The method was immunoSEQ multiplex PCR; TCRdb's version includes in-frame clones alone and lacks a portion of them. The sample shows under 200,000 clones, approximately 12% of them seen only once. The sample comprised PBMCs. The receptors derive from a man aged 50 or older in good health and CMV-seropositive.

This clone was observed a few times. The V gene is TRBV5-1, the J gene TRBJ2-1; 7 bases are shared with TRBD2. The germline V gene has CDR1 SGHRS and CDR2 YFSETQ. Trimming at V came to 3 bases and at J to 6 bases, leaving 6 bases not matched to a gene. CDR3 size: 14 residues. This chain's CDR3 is CASSWDGGGNEQFF. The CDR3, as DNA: TGCGCCAGCAGCTGGGATGGGGGGGGCAATGAGCAGTTCTTC. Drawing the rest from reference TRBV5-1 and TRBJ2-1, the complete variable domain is KAGVTQTPRYLIKTRGQQVTLSCSPISGHRSVSWYQQTPGQGLQFLFEYFSETQRNKGNFPGRFSGRQFSNSRSEMNVSTLELGDSALYLCASSWDGGGNEQFFGPGTRLTVL.

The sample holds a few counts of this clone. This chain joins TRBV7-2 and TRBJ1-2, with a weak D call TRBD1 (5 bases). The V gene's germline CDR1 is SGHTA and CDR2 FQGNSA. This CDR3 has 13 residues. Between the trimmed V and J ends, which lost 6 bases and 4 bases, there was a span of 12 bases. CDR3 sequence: CASSEQALYGYTF. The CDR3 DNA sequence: TGTGCCAGCAGTGAACAGGCTCTCTATGGCTACACCTTC. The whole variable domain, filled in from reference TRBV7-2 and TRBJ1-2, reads GAGVSQSPSNKVTEKGKDVELRCDPISGHTALYWYRQSLGQGLEFLIYFQGNSAPDKSGLPSDRFSAERTGGSVSTLTIQRTQQEDSAVYLCASSEQALYGYTFGSGTRLTVV.